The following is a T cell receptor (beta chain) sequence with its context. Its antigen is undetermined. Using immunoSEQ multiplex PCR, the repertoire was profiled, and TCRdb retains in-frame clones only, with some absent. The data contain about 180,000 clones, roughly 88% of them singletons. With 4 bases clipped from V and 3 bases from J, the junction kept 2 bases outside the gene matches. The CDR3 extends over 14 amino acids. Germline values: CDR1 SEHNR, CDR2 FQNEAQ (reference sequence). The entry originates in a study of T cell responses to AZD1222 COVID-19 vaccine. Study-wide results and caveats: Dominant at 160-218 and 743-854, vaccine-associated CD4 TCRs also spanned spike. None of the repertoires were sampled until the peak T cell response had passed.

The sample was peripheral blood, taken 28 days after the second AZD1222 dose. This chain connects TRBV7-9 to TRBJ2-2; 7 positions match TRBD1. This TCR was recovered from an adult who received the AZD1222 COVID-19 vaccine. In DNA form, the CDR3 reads TGTGCCAGCAGCTCCGACAGGGACACCGGGGAGCTGTTTTTT. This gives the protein CASSSDRDTGELFF.